Presented here are 13 T cell receptor beta chains from one specimen sequenced in a study of blood T cell repertoires in COVID-19. Profiling relied on immunoSEQ multiplex PCR, and the TCRdb table lists in-frame clones only, not all of them. There are about 130,000 clones in the sample; about 76% occur only once, and around 5% lies in the top ten. The sequenced sample consisted of peripheral blood. All receptors come from a woman in her 70s with COVID-19, enrolled during active disease.

The table lists this clone with a few counts. The chain uses TRBV7-2 and TRBJ1-6; possible D gene TRBD1, 5 bases. V was cut by 3 bases and J by 8 bases, with 11 bases left in between. The germline gives CDR1 SGHTA, CDR2 FQGNSA. The CDR3 has 14 amino acids. The CDR3 DNA is TGTGCCAGCAGCTTGGTAGGGGTAGATTCACCCCTCCACTTT. As protein: CASSLVGVDSPLHF.

The V and J genes are TRBV5-1 and TRBJ2-1; 12 bases match TRBD2. Germline CDR1 is SGHRS and CDR2 is YFSETQ. The CDR3 extends over 15 amino acids. V lost 3 bases and J lost 5; bases outside the gene matches: 3. The CDR3 region is CASSSLAGGNNEQFF. The DNA for the CDR3 is TGCGCCAGCAGCTCCCTAGCGGGGGGGAACAATGAGCAGTTCTTC.

Notes on this clone: One junction end disagrees with the germline gene, perhaps due to a read error. The chain joins TRBV2 to TRBJ2-7; perhaps TRBD2 as D (5 bases). Germline V gene sequence: CDR1 SNHLY, CDR2 FYNNEI. The CDR3 sequence is 9 residues long. The DNA for the CDR3 is TGTGCCACGTCCGAGGGATCGAACTTC. Amino acids: CATSEGSNF.

The chain carries TRBV7-8 and TRBJ2-6, with 7 bases that match TRBD2. V gave up 1 base and J gave up 0 bases; unmatched junction bases: 3. This CDR3 contains 17 residues. The germline V gene encodes CDR1 SGHVS and CDR2 FQNEAQ. The CDR3 DNA sequence: TGTGCCAGCAGCTTAGGGGGGAGGGTCTCTGGGGCCAACGTCCTGACTTTC. This encodes CASSLGGRVSGANVLTF.

The chain couples TRBV21-1 to TRBJ2-4; TRBD2 is the table's D call and was not checked against the DNA. TRBV21-1 represents a pseudogene. The CDR3 has 17 residues. Here the CDR3 DNA reads TGTGCCAGCAGCAAAGCCGTGACTAGTAGGGCCAAAAACATTCAGTACTTC. Its protein product is CASSKAVTSRAKNIQYF.

Comments on this clone: Other DNA sequences of this sample code for an identical CDR3. This sequence joins TRBV18 and TRBJ1-1; 8 bases are shared with TRBD1. CDR3 length: 14 amino acids. With V trimmed by 3 bases and J by 6 bases, 6 bases remained unmatched. Germline V gene sequence: CDR1 KGHSH, CDR2 LQKENI. The CDR3 spells CASSPRQGASEAFF. Written as DNA, the CDR3 is TGTGCCAGCTCACCCCGGCAGGGGGCCTCTGAAGCTTTCTTT.

This clone was seen just once. V is TRBV7-2 and J is TRBJ1-5, with TRBD1 matching 7 bases. Unmatched junction bases numbered 12, after V lost 4 bases and J lost 0 bases. Germline values: CDR1 SGHTA, CDR2 FQGNSA. The CDR3 covers 18 residues. The CDR3 sequence is CASSSRVMQGDSNQPQHF. Here the CDR3 DNA reads TGTGCCAGCAGCTCCCGTGTAATGCAGGGGGATAGCAATCAGCCCCAGCATTTT.

The chain combines TRBV30 with TRBJ1-2; 11 positions match TRBD1. V trimming: 3 bases; J trimming: 6 bases; junction bases outside the gene matches: 9. The germline V gene encodes CDR1 GTSNPN and CDR2 SVGIG (reference sequence). The CDR3 loop spans 15 amino acids. The CDR3 reads CAWSQGTGGNHGYTF. As DNA, the CDR3 is TGTGCCTGGAGCCAAGGGACAGGGGGTAATCATGGCTACACCTTC.

V and J are TRBV5-1 and TRBJ2-5, with 7 positions matching TRBD2. V was pared by 3 bases and J by 4 bases, with 3 bases of the junction left unmatched. The V gene's germline CDR1 is SGHRS and CDR2 YFSETQ. The CDR3 runs 13 residues. The CDR3 region has the DNA TGCGCCAGCAGCTGGGAGGGGCCAGAGACCCAGTACTTC. This translates into CASSWEGPETQYF.

V and J are TRBV19 and TRBJ2-2, with TRBD2 matching 7 bases. The V gene end was trimmed by 6 bases and the J gene end by 1 base; junction bases not matched to a gene: 2. This CDR3 region has 14 residues. Germline CDR1 and CDR2: LNHDA and SQIVND (reference sequence). The CDR3 nucleotides are TGTGCCAGTAGGAGGACTAGGAACACCGGGGAGCTGTTTTTT. Amino acids: CASRRTRNTGELFF.

This clone is a singleton in its sample. The chain uses TRBV5-5 and TRBJ2-5; 11 nucleotides match TRBD2. The V segment lost 3 bases and the J segment 4 bases; nucleotides outside the gene matches: 8. The CDR3 runs to 16 residues. Germline V gives CDR1 SGHKS, CDR2 YYEKEE (reference sequence). The CDR3 nucleotides read TGTGCCAGCAGCTCCTTAGCGGGGGGGAAAGGAGAGACCCAGTACTTC. This sequence encodes CASSSLAGGKGETQYF. Complete variable domain (other parts from reference TRBV5-5 and TRBJ2-5): DAGVTQSPTHLIKTRGQQVTLRCSPISGHKSVSWYQQVLGQGPQFIFQYYEKEERGRGNFPDRFSARQFPNYSSELNVNALLLGDSALYLCASSSLAGGKGETQYFGPGTRLLVL.

The V gene is TRBV19, the J gene TRBJ2-2; the D gene is possibly TRBD2 (5 bases). CDR1 and CDR2 (germline): LNHDA, SQIVND (reference sequence). Trimming shortened V by 7 bases and J by 3 bases, and 18 bases separated the two germline ends. The CDR3 extends over 16 amino acids. The CDR3 region has the DNA TGTGCCAGTAATCTCGGGGAAGGTTTTTACACCGGGGAGCTGTTTTTT. Amino acids: CASNLGEGFYTGELFF.

The genes are TRBV5-1 and TRBJ1-6; 7 nucleotides line up with TRBD1. Germline CDR1 is SGHRS and CDR2 is YFSETQ. The CDR3 is 16 residues long. V shed 3 bases and J 5 bases; nucleotides not matched to a gene: 8. The CDR3 sequence: CASSSTGDTNNSPLHF. CDR3 bases: TGCGCCAGCAGCTCCACAGGGGACACGAATAATTCACCCCTCCACTTT. Full variable domain (rest looked up from reference TRBV5-1 and TRBJ1-6): KAGVTQTPRYLIKTRGQQVTLSCSPISGHRSVSWYQQTPGQGLQFLFEYFSETQRNKGNFPGRFSGRQFSNSRSEMNVSTLELGDSALYLCASSSTGDTNNSPLHFGNGTRLTVT.